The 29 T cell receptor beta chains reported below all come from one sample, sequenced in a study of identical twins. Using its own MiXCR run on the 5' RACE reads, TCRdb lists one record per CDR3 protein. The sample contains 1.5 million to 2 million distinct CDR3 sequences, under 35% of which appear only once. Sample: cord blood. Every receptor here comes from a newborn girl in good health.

Here the CDR3 DNA reads TGCAGTGCTAGGAAGGGGACTAGTAATGAGCAGTTCTTC. Translated, it gives CSARKGTSNEQFF. This sequence joins TRBV20-1 and TRBJ2-1; 8 bases match TRBD2. Germline loops: CDR1 DFQATT, CDR2 SNEGSKA (reference sequence). There are 13 residues in the CDR3. J gave up 7 bases and V 3 bases, and 5 bases lay outside the gene matches.

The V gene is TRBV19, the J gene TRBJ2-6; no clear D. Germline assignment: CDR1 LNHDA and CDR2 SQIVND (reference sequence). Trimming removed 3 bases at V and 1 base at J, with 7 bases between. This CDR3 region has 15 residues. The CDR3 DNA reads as TGTGCCAGTAGTATCTCAGATTCTGGGGCCAACGTCCTGACTTTC. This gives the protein CASSISDSGANVLTF.

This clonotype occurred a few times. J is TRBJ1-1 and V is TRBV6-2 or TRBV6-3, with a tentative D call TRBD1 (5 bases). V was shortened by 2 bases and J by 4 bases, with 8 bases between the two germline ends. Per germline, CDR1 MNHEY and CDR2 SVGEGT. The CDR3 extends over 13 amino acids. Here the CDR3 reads CASSYRQITEAFF. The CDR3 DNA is TGTGCCAGCAGTTACCGACAGATCACTGAAGCTTTCTTT.

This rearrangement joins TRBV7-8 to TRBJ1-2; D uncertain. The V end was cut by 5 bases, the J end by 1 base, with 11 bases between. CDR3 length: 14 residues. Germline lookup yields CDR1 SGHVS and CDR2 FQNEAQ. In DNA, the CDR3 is TGTGCCAGCAGCGCAGGACGGAATAACTATGGCTACACCTTC. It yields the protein CASSAGRNNYGYTF.

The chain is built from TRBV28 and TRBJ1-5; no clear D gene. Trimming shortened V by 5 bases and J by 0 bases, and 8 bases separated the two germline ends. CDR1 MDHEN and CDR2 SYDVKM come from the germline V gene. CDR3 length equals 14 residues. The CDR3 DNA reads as TGTGCCAGCAGTCCCCCCCTTAGCAATCAGCCCCAGCATTTT. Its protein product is CASSPPLSNQPQHF.

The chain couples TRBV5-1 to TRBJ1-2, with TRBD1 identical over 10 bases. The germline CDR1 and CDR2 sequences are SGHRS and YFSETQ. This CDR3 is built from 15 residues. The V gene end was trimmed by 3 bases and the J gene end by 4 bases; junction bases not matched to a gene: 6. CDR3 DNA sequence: TGCGCCAGCAGCTCCCGGAGACAGGGGGCCTATGGCTACACCTTC. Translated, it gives CASSSRRQGAYGYTF.

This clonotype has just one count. CDR3 in DNA: TGTGCCAGCAGTTTATCGTTAGGGACAGGGCACATCTACGAGCAGTACTTC. Its protein is CASSLSLGTGHIYEQYF. This sequence joins TRBV27 and TRBJ2-7, with TRBD1 matching over 9 bases. The ends lost 0 bases at V and 3 bases at J; junction bases unmatched: 9. This CDR3 is 17 amino acids long. Germline loops: CDR1 MNHEY, CDR2 SMNVEV (reference sequence).

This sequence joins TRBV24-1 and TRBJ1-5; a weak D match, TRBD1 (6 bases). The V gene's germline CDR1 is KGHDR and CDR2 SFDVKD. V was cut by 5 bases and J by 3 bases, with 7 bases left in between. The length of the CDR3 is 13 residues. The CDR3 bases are TGTGCCACCAGTGGGGACAACAATCAGCCCCAGCATTTT. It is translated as CATSGDNNQPQHF.

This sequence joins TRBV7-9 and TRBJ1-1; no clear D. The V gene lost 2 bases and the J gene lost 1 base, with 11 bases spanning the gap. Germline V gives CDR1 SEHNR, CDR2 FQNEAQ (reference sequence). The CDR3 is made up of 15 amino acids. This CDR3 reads CASSLRRAGNTEAFF. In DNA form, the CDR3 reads TGTGCCAGCAGCTTACGGAGAGCAGGGAACACTGAAGCTTTCTTT.

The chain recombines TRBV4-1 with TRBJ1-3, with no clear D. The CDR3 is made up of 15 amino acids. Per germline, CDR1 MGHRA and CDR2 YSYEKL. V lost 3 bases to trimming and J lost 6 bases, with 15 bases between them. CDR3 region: CASSQHGLSANTIYF. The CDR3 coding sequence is TGCGCCAGCAGCCAGCATGGACTCTCGGCAAACACCATATATTTT.

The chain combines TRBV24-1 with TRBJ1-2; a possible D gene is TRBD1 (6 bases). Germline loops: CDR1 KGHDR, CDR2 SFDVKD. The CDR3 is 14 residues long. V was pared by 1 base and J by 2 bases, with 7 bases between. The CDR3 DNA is TGTGCCACCAGTGATTTTGGGACAAACTATGGCTACACCTTC. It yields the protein CATSDFGTNYGYTF.

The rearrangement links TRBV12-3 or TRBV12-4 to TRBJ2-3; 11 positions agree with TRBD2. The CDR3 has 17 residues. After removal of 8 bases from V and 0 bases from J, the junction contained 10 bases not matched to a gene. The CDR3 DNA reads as TGTGCCAGCGCGGGACTAGCGGTTTTCCCCAGCACAGATACGCAGTATTTT. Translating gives CASAGLAVFPSTDTQYF.

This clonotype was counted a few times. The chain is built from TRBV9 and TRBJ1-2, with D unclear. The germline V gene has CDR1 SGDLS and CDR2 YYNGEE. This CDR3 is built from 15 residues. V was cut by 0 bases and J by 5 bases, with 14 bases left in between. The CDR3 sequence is CASSVDELIGYGYTF. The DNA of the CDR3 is TGTGCCAGCAGCGTAGACGAGCTAATAGGGTATGGCTACACCTTC.

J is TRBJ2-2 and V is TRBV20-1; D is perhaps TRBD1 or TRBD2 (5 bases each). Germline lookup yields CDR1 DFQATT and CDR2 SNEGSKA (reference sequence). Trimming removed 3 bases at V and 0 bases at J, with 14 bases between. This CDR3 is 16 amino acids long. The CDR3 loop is CSASPHGTANTGELFF. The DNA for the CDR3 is TGCAGTGCTAGTCCTCACGGGACCGCGAACACCGGGGAGCTGTTTTTT.

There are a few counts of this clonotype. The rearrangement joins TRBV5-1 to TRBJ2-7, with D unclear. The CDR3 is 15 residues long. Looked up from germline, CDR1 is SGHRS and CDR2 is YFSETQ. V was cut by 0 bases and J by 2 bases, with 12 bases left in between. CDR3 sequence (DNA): TGCGCCAGCAGCTTGGGGGTAGCAGGCGCCTACGAGCAGTACTTC. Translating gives CASSLGVAGAYEQYF.

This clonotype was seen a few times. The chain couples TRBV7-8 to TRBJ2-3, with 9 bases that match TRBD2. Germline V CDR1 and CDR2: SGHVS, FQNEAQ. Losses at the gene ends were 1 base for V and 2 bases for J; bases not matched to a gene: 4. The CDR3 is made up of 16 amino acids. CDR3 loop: CASSLDAGGPTDTQYF. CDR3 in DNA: TGTGCCAGCAGCTTAGACGCGGGGGGGCCCACAGATACGCAGTATTTT.

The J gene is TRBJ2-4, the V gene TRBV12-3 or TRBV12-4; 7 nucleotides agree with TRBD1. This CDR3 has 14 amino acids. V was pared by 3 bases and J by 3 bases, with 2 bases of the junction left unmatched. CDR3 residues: CASSLGTDKNIQYF. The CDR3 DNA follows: TGTGCCAGCAGTTTGGGGACAGACAAAAACATTCAGTACTTC.

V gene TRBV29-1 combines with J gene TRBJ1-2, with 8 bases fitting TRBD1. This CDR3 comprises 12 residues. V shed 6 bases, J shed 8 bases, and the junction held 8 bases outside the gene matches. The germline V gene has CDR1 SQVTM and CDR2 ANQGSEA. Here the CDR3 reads CSVAGQALGYTF. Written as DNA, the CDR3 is TGCAGCGTAGCGGGACAGGCGCTAGGCTACACCTTC.

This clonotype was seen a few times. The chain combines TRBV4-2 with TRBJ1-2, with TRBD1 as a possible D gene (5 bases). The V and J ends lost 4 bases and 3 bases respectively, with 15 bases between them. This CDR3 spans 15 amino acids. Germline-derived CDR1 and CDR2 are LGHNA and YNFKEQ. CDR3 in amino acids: CASSLKGSGDYGYTF. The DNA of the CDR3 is TGTGCCAGCAGCCTGAAAGGGTCGGGGGACTATGGCTACACCTTC.

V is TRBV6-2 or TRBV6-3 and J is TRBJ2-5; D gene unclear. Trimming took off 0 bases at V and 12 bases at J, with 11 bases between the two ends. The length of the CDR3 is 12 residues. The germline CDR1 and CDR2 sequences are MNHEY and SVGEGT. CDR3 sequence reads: CASSYSGQRKYF. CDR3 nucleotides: TGTGCCAGCAGTTACTCGGGCCAACGGAAGTACTTC.

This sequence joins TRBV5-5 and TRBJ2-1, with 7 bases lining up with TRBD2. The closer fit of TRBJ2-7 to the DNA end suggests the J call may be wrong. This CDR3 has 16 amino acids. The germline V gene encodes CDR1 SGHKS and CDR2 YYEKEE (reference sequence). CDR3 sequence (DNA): TGTGCCAGCAGCCCCTGTCTGGCAGCGGGGAACTACGAGCAGTACTTC. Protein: CASSPCLAAGNYEQYF.

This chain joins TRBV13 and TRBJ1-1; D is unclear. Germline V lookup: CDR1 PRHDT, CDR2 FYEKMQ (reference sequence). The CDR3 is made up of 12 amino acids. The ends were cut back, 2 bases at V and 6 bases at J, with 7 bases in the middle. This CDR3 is CASSLQQPEAFF. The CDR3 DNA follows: TGTGCCAGCAGCTTACAGCAACCTGAAGCTTTCTTT.

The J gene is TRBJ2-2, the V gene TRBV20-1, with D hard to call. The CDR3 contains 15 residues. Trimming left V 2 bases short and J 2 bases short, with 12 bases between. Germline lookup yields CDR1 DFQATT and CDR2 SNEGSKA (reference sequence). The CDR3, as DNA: TGCAGTGCTAGATCAGCGAACCTCAACACCGGGGAGCTGTTTTTT. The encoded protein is CSARSANLNTGELFF.

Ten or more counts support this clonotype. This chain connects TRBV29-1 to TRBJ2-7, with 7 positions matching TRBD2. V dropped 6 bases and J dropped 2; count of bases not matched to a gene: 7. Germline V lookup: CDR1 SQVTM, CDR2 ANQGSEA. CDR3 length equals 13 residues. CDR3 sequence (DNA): TGCAGCGTCCTGACTAGCTCAACCTACGAGCAGTACTTC. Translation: CSVLTSSTYEQYF.

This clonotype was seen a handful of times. CDR3 nucleotides: TGCAGTGCTTCCGGACTAGCGGGAGGAACCACAGATACGCAGTATTTT. This translates into CSASGLAGGTTDTQYF. The rearrangement joins TRBV20-1 to TRBJ2-3, with 14 bases fitting TRBD2. This CDR3 has 16 amino acids. CDR1 and CDR2 (germline): DFQATT, SNEGSKA (reference sequence). V lost 5 bases and J lost 2; bases outside the gene matches: 6.

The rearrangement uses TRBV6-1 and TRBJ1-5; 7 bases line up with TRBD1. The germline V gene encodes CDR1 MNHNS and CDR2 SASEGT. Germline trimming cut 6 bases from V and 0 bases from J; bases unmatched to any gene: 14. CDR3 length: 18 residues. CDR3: CASREKGTQGFSNQPQHF. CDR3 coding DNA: TGTGCCAGCAGGGAGAAAGGCACACAGGGGTTTAGCAATCAGCCCCAGCATTTT.

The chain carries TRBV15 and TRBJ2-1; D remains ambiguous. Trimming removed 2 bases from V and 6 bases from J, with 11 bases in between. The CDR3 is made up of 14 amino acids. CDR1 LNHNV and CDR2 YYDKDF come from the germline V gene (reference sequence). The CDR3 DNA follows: TGTGCCACCAGCAGATCCCTAGTTGGCAATGAGCAGTTCTTC. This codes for CATSRSLVGNEQFF.

The CDR3 reads CASSQAVPDTQYF. CDR3 sequence (DNA): TGTGCCAGCAGCCAGGCGGTACCAGATACGCAGTATTTT. V and J are TRBV3-1 and TRBJ2-3; D is ambiguous. CDR1 LGHDT and CDR2 YNNKEL come from the germline V gene (reference sequence). Trimming stripped 3 bases from V and 4 bases from J, with 8 bases between. This CDR3 region has 13 residues.

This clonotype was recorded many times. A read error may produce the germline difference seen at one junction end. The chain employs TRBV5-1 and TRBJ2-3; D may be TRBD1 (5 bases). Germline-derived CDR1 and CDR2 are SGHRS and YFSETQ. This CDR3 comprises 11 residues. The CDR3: CASRGTDTQYF. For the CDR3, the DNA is TGTGCCAGCAGGGGCACAGATACGCAGTATTTT.